The clone carrying this T cell receptor (beta chain) was observed a few times. The antigen is undetermined. The sample comes from a study of cytomegalovirus exposure and HLA in healthy donors. Whole-study context: In an early release, HLA-typed donors contributed some 88 million unique TCR sequences. Findings and caveats of the study: It was confirmed in vitro that three of the CMV-associated chains were specific for CMV antigens. Rarity marked most TCR sequences, yet some public TCRs occurred in many donors.

Germline V CDR1 and CDR2: SEHNR, FQNEAQ (reference sequence). V was trimmed by 2 bases and J by 0 bases, leaving 4 bases between them. The CDR3 has 13 amino acids. PCR primers comprised 60 Vbeta and 13 Jbeta primers. Authors' processing steps: In a later analysis, the count reached 82 million or so unique TCR beta chains, with 8.5 million to 14 million shared. The table came from immunoSEQ multiplex PCR; TCRdb's copy has only in-frame clones and leaves some out. Clone size and V and J calls were adopted from that table, with D and trimming inferred from the DNA. Among fewer than 90,000 clones listed, about 80% were seen once.

The chain recombines TRBV7-9 with TRBJ1-1; D gene unclear. The sequence was obtained from a man aged 25 to 40 in good health and CMV-seropositive. Sequencing used PBMCs. As DNA, the CDR3 is TGTGCCAGCAGCTTATATATGAACACTGAAGCTTTCTTT. It is translated as CASSLYMNTEAFF.